The clone carrying this TCR beta chain was seen ten or more times. Method: immunoSEQ multiplex PCR; TCRdb's copy keeps in-frame clones and lacks some. Of about 150,000 clones in the sample, approximately 88% were seen once. The data stem from a study of blood T cell repertoires in COVID-19. The source material was peripheral blood. This clonotype originated in a woman aged 45-60 years with acute or convalescent COVID-19.

CDR3 nucleotides: TGTGCCAGCAGCGGGTTACAGGGGGCAGCTTTCTTT. Protein sequence: CASSGLQGAAFF. The rearrangement uses TRBV6-6 and TRBJ1-1, with TRBD1 matching 9 bases. Looked up from germline, CDR1 is MNHNY and CDR2 is SVGAGI (reference sequence). J was trimmed by 10 bases and V by 6 bases; bases with no gene match: 6. The CDR3 totals 12 residues.